One and the same sample provided the 16 T cell receptor beta chains below, sequenced in a study of OX40 agonist ivuxolimab in advanced cancers. The data were produced by immunoSEQ multiplex PCR, yet TCRdb's version contains in-frame clones alone and is incomplete. This sample has about 67,000 clones, with 70% to 90% found just once. Sequenced here: CD4+ or CD8+ T cells sorted from blood, sampled in a trial of the OX40 agonist ivuxolimab. The receptors shown here come from an adult with an advanced solid tumor such as melanoma, head and neck, liver or kidney cancer.

V is TRBV27 and J is TRBJ2-7; 9 nucleotides align to TRBD1. The germline gives CDR1 MNHEY, CDR2 SMNVEV (reference sequence). The CDR3 is 15 amino acids. V was clipped by 5 bases and J by 3 bases; unmatched bases: 8. The CDR3, as DNA: TGTGCCAGCAGTGAAGCTGGGACAGGGATCTACGAGCAGTACTTC. It specifies CASSEAGTGIYEQYF.

The sample holds a few counts of this clone. The chain combines TRBV5-1 with TRBJ2-1, with 9 bases aligning to TRBD2. Looked up from germline, CDR1 is SGHRS and CDR2 is YFSETQ. This CDR3 is 15 amino acids long. V shed 2 bases and J 4 bases; nucleotides not matched to a gene: 4. CDR3 residues: CASSLLAGDYNEQFF. CDR3 nucleotide sequence: TGCGCCAGCAGCTTATTAGCGGGAGATTACAATGAGCAGTTCTTC.

The chain is built from TRBV28 and TRBJ2-7, with D unclear. Germline loops: CDR1 MDHEN, CDR2 SYDVKM. The CDR3 is 11 amino acids. V lost 5 bases to trimming and J lost 4 bases, with 6 bases between them. The chain's CDR3 is CASSRLYEQYF. CDR3 coding DNA: TGTGCCAGCAGTAGATTATACGAGCAGTACTTC. Variable domain in full (rest from reference TRBV28 and TRBJ2-7): DVKVTQSSRYLVKRTGEKVFLECVQDMDHENMFWYRQDPGLGLRLIYFSYDVKMKEKGDIPEGYSVSREKKERFSLILESASTNQTSMYLCASSRLYEQYFGPGTRLTVT.

The chain uses TRBV6-6 and TRBJ1-1, with TRBD1 identical over 8 bases. The CDR3 is 11 residues long. Unmatched junction bases numbered 6, after V lost 7 bases and J lost 11 bases. Germline V CDR1 and CDR2: MNHNY, SVGAGI (reference sequence). CDR3 coding DNA: TGTGCCAGCAATCAGGGGGCGGGGGCTTTCTTT. Residues: CASNQGAGAFF.

This rearrangement joins TRBV18 to TRBJ2-5; D is possibly TRBD1 or TRBD2 (6 bases each). The CDR3 length is 15 residues. Germline CDR1 KGHSH, CDR2 LQKENI. The ends were cut back, 1 base at V and 9 bases at J, with 18 bases in the middle. CDR3 loop: CASSPRGAELVAQYF. The CDR3 DNA sequence: TGTGCCAGCTCACCACGGGGGGCGGAACTCGTGGCCCAGTACTTC.

Only one count was recorded for this clone. The V call is TRBV4-2, the J call TRBJ2-1; D is perhaps TRBD2 (5 bases). Germline V gives CDR1 LGHNA, CDR2 YNFKEQ. V lost 4 bases and J 4 bases, leaving 14 bases between the germline ends. The CDR3 has 15 residues. CDR3 sequence reads: CASSLSGGPYNEQFF. CDR3 nucleotide sequence: TGTGCCAGCAGCCTGAGCGGAGGCCCTTACAATGAGCAGTTCTTC.

The CDR3 sequence is CASSRRSGHYNEQFF. Written as DNA, the CDR3 is TGTGCCAGCAGCCGGAGAAGCGGGCACTACAATGAGCAGTTCTTC. The chain joins TRBV5-6 to TRBJ2-1; possible D gene TRBD2, 6 bases. Germline V CDR1 and CDR2: SGHDT, YYEEEE. V was pared by 4 bases and J by 3 bases, with 14 bases between. This CDR3 has 15 amino acids.

The chain has TRBV11-1 and TRBJ2-7, with 11 bases that match TRBD2. Germline CDR1 and CDR2: SGHAT and FQDESV (reference sequence). Trimming took 5 bases from V and 6 from J; bases not matched to a gene: 3. The CDR3 covers 13 residues. The CDR3 protein is CASSVLAGGEQYF. The CDR3 DNA follows: TGTGCCAGCAGCGTTCTAGCGGGAGGCGAGCAGTACTTC.

This sequence joins TRBV11-2 and TRBJ2-5, with 10 bases identical to TRBD2. CDR1 is SGHAT and CDR2 is FQNNGV in the germline V gene. The CDR3 loop spans 15 amino acids. V shed 5 bases and J 1 base; nucleotides not matched to a gene: 4. The CDR3 protein is CASSEREGTQETQYF. CDR3 nucleotide sequence: TGTGCCAGCAGCGAGCGGGAGGGTACCCAAGAGACCCAGTACTTC.

The rearrangement links TRBV5-1 to TRBJ2-3; D not resolved. Trimming stripped 4 bases from V and 0 bases from J, with 12 bases between. Germline loops: CDR1 SGHRS, CDR2 YFSETQ. There are 15 residues in the CDR3. The CDR3 reads CASSTAGTSTDTQYF. For the CDR3, the DNA is TGCGCCAGCAGCACAGCAGGAACTAGCACAGATACGCAGTATTTT.

The rearrangement uses TRBV10-2 and TRBJ1-3; no reliable D call. The ends were cut back, 0 bases at V and 2 bases at J, with 2 bases in the middle. This CDR3 region has 13 residues. Germline V gene data show CDR1 as WSHSY and CDR2 as SAAADI. Here the CDR3 DNA reads TGCGCCAGCAGTGAGTCGACTGGAAACACCATATATTTT. Translated, it gives CASSESTGNTIYF.

This clone is a singleton in its sample. The chain is built from TRBV4-1 and TRBJ2-7, with unresolved D. With 0 bases removed from V and 0 bases from J, the gap between germline ends came to 6 bases. CDR3 size: 14 residues. Germline V gene sequence: CDR1 MGHRA, CDR2 YSYEKL. The CDR3, as DNA: TGCGCCAGCAGCCAAGAGAGTAGCTCCTACGAGCAGTACTTC. This sequence encodes CASSQESSSYEQYF.

The chain uses TRBV5-5 and TRBJ2-7; D call uncertain. V dropped 4 bases and J dropped 3 bases, with 17 bases sitting between them. Germline V CDR1 and CDR2: SGHKS, YYEKEE (reference sequence). This CDR3 spans 15 amino acids. CDR3 DNA sequence: TGTGCCAGCAGCCCAACGGTTAGGACCTTCTACGAGCAGTACTTC. Translated, it gives CASSPTVRTFYEQYF.

The chain has TRBV10-2 and TRBJ1-1, with 7 bases aligning to TRBD1. The CDR3 has 15 residues. With 6 bases clipped from V and 1 base from J, the junction kept 8 bases outside the gene matches. From germline, CDR1 is WSHSY and CDR2 SAAADI. CDR3 sequence (DNA): TGCGCCAGCAGGACCTCCGGGACAGCGAACACTGAAGCTTTCTTT. Its protein is CASRTSGTANTEAFF.

On this clone itself: A junction end diverges from the germline sequence, so it may reflect a read error. This chain joins TRBV27 and TRBJ2-5, with TRBD2 as a possible D gene (6 bases). The CDR3 spans 16 residues. Per germline, CDR1 MNHEY and CDR2 SMNVEV (reference sequence). The CDR3 here is CATSGGLIVYQETQYF. CDR3 nucleotide sequence: TGTGCCACCAGTGGGGGGTTAATCGTTTACCAAGAGACCCAGTACTTC.

The rearrangement uses TRBV5-1 and TRBJ2-3, with TRBD1 matching 7 bases. With V trimmed by 7 bases and J by 1 base, 9 bases remained unmatched. Germline CDR1 reads SGHRS; CDR2 reads YFSETQ. The CDR3 is made up of 15 amino acids. The DNA for the CDR3 is TGCGCCAGCTCCATTCGACAGGGAGGCACAGATACGCAGTATTTT. This gives the protein CASSIRQGGTDTQYF.